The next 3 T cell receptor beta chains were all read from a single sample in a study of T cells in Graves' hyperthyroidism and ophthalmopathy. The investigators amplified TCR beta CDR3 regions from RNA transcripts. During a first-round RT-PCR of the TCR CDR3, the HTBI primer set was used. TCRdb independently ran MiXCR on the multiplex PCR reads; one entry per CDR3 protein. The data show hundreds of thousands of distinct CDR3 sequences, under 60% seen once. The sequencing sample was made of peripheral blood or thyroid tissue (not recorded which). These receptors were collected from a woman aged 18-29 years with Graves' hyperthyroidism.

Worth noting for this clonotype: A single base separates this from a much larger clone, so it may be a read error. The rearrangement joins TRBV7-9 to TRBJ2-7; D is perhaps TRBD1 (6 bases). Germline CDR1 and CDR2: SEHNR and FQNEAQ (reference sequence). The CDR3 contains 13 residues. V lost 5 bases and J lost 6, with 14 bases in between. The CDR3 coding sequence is TGTGCCAGCAGCCCGTCGGGACAAGTCGAGCAGTACTTC. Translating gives CASSPSGQVEQYF.

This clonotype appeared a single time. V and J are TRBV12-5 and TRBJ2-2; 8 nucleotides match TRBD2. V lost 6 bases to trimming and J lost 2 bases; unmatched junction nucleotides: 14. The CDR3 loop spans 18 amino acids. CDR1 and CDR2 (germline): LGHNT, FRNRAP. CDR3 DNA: TGTGCTAGTGGGCTCCCTTTTGGAGCGGGAGTTAACACCGGGGAGCTGTTTTTT. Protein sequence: CASGLPFGAGVNTGELFF. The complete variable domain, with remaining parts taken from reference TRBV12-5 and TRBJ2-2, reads DARVTQTPRHKVTEMGQEVTMRCQPILGHNTVFWYRQTMMQGLELLAYFRNRAPLDDSGMPKDRFSAEMPDATLATLKIQPSEPRDSAVYFCASGLPFGAGVNTGELFFGEGSRLTVL.

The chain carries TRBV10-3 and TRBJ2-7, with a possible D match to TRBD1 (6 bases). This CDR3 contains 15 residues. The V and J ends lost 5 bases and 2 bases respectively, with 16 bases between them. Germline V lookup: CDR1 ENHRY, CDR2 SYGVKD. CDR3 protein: CAISPTRGVPYEQYF. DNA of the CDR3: TGTGCCATCAGTCCTACCAGGGGTGTCCCCTACGAGCAGTACTTC.